The subject of this entry is one TCR beta chain. This entry is derived from a study of blood T cell repertoires in COVID-19. The CDR3 totals 14 residues. The germline gives CDR1 KGHSH, CDR2 LQKENI. With 6 bases clipped from V and 4 bases from J, the junction kept 3 bases outside the gene matches. The method was immunoSEQ multiplex PCR; TCRdb's version includes in-frame clones alone and lacks a portion of them. This table has under 150,000 clones, about 80% appearing once. What was sequenced was peripheral blood. This clonotype originated in a man between 60 and 75 years old with acute or convalescent COVID-19. The genes are TRBV18 and TRBJ2-2, with 9 bases identical to TRBD1. In DNA form, the CDR3 reads TGTGCCAGCTCTACAGGGGGCAGCACCGGGGAGCTGTTTTTT. It encodes CASSTGGSTGELFF. Drawing the rest from reference TRBV18 and TRBJ2-2, the complete variable domain is NAGVMQNPRHLVRRRGQEARLRCSPMKGHSHVYWYRQLPEEGLKFMVYLQKENIIDESGMPKERFSAEFPKEGPSILRIQQVVRGDSAAYFCASSTGGSTGELFFGEGSRLTVL.